The next 8 T cell receptor beta chains were all read from a single sample in a study of shared T cell receptors in the human thymus. Clones were sequenced by immunoSEQ multiplex PCR, and TCRdb holds only the in-frame ones, with some missing. The sample yields hundreds of thousands of clones, over 90% seen once. Specimen: thymocytes. The receptors stem from a human donor.

V usage is TRBV28 and J usage is TRBJ1-1; D is undetermined. Germline-derived CDR1 and CDR2 are MDHEN and SYDVKM. CDR3 length: 11 residues. The CDR3 nucleotides read TGTGCAAAGAGGGAGGGCACTGAAGCTTTCTTT. It encodes CAKREGTEAFF.

The chain joins TRBV5-1 to TRBJ2-1, with D possibly TRBD2 on 6 matching bases. The germline gives CDR1 SGHRS, CDR2 YFSETQ. CDR3 length: 16 amino acids. Trimming took off 5 bases at V and 2 bases at J, with 17 bases between the two ends. CDR3 region: CASRTGLGGPYNEQFF. The CDR3 coding sequence is TGCGCCAGCAGGACTGGGTTGGGAGGACCCTACAATGAGCAGTTCTTC.

This clone appeared a few times. This chain links TRBV15 with TRBJ1-4, with 7 positions matching TRBD1. The germline V gene encodes CDR1 LNHNV and CDR2 YYDKDF (reference sequence). This CDR3 is 18 amino acids long. Trimming removed 0 bases from V and 16 bases from J; junction bases left unmatched: 23. The CDR3: CATSRDLRSPGQCRGRFF. In nucleotides, the CDR3 is TGTGCCACCAGCAGAGATTTGAGAAGTCCGGGACAGTGCCGAGGGCGGTTTTTT. The full variable domain, rest sourced from reference TRBV15 and TRBJ1-4, is DAMVIQNPRYQVTQFGKPVTLSCSQTLNHNVMYWYQQKSSQAPKLLFHYYDKDFNNEADTPDNFQSRRPNTSFCFLDIRSPGLGDTAMYLCATSRDLRSPGQCRGRFFGSGTQLSVL.

This chain uses TRBV30 with TRBJ1-1, with 7 bases aligning to TRBD1. CDR3 size: 14 residues. Germline trimming cut 3 bases from V and 0 bases from J; bases unmatched to any gene: 4. CDR1 and CDR2 (germline): GTSNPN, SVGIG (reference sequence). The CDR3 loop reads CAWSVDRVNTEAFF. The CDR3 DNA is TGTGCCTGGAGCGTCGACAGGGTGAACACTGAAGCTTTCTTT.

The chain couples TRBV29-1 to TRBJ2-2, with D maybe TRBD1 (5 bases). Germline V CDR1 and CDR2: SQVTM, ANQGSEA. This CDR3 has 15 residues. V shed 6 bases and J shed 3 bases, with 17 bases lying between them. CDR3 residues: CSVRRGRVDTGELFF. The CDR3 coding sequence is TGCAGCGTACGCCGCGGCAGGGTGGACACCGGGGAGCTGTTTTTT.

CDR3 in DNA: TGTGCCAGCAGTTTACTTTGGACTAGCGGGAGCTCCTACGAGCAGTACTTC. Its translation: CASSLLWTSGSSYEQYF. The genes are TRBV27 and TRBJ2-7; 13 nucleotides match TRBD2. The CDR3 has 17 amino acids. The germline gives CDR1 MNHEY, CDR2 SMNVEV (reference sequence). The V gene end was trimmed by 2 bases and the J gene end by 0 bases; junction bases not matched to a gene: 4.

This chain joins TRBV14 and TRBJ2-5, with 7 bases that match TRBD2. The CDR3 runs to 16 residues. Trimming took 0 bases from V and 5 from J; bases not matched to a gene: 9. Germline V lookup: CDR1 SGHDN, CDR2 FVKESK. CDR3 DNA: TGTGCCAGCAGCCAAGAATGGCCGGGAGGCGGGGAGACCCAGTACTTC. It translates to CASSQEWPGGGETQYF.

The chain employs TRBV6-6 and TRBJ1-6; D is unclear. V gave up 2 bases and J gave up 9 bases, with 8 bases separating them. Looked up from germline, CDR1 is MNHNY and CDR2 is SVGAGI (reference sequence). The CDR3 contains 13 residues. CDR3 coding DNA: TGTGCCAGCAGTTACAAAGTGGGTTCACCCCTCCACTTT. Its protein product is CASSYKVGSPLHF.